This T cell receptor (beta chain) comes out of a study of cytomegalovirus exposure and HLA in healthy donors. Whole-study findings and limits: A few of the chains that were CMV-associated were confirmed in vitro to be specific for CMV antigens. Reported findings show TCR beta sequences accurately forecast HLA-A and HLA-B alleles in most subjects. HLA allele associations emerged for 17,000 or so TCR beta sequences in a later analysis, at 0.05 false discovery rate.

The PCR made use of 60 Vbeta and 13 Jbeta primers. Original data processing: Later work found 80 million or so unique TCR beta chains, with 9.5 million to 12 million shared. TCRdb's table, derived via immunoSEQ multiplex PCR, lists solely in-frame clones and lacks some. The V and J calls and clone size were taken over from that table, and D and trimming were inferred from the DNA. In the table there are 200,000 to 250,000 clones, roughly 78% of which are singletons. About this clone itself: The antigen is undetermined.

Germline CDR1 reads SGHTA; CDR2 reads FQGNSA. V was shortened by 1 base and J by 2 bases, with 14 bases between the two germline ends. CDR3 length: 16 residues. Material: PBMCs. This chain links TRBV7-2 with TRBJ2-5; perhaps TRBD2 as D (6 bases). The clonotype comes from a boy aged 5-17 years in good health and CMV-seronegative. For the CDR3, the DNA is TGTGCCAGCAGCTTAGGGGGTAGCGGAGCTCAAGAGACCCAGTACTTC. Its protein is CASSLGGSGAQETQYF. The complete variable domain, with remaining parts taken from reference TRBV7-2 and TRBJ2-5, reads GAGVSQSPSNKVTEKGKDVELRCDPISGHTALYWYRQSLGQGLEFLIYFQGNSAPDKSGLPSDRFSAERTGGSVSTLTIQRTQQEDSAVYLCASSLGGSGAQETQYFGPGTRLLVL.